Following are 15 T cell receptor beta chains from one sample sequenced in a study of beta chain features in type 1 diabetes. What was sequenced were expressed TCRB transcripts, since all of the isolated RNA had been reverse transcribed. The method was immunoSEQ multiplex PCR; TCRdb's version includes in-frame clones alone and lacks a portion of them. Of more than 150,000 clones in the sample, about an eighth were seen once. The sequencing input was central memory CD4+ T cells from blood. The receptors originated from a woman between 18 and 29 years old in good health.

This clone was found a few times. The chain has TRBV6-5 and TRBJ1-1, with D possibly TRBD1 on 5 matching bases. Germline V lookup: CDR1 MNHEY, CDR2 SVGAGI. This CDR3 has 13 amino acids. With 4 bases removed from V and 8 bases from J, the gap between germline ends came to 14 bases. The CDR3 DNA sequence: TGTGCCAGCAGTTCGAACCCGACAGCCGAAGCTTTCTTT. It translates to CASSSNPTAEAFF.

The chain combines TRBV30 with TRBJ1-2; a possible D gene is TRBD1 (6 bases). The CDR3 sequence is 15 residues long. V lost 3 bases to trimming and J lost 2 bases, with 16 bases between them. Germline values: CDR1 GTSNPN, CDR2 SVGIG (reference sequence). CDR3 DNA: TGTGCCTGGAGCCCAGGGCGGGGGGGCAACTATGGCTACACCTTC. It yields the protein CAWSPGRGGNYGYTF.

The chain has TRBV29-1 and TRBJ1-2, with D unresolved. The CDR3 has 14 amino acids. The germline V gene has CDR1 SQVTM and CDR2 ANQGSEA. V dropped 5 bases and J dropped 5 bases, with 18 bases sitting between them. CDR3 bases: TGCAGCGTTAACCGCCGCAGCGCCTTTTATGGCTACACCTTC. As protein: CSVNRRSAFYGYTF.

The gene calls are TRBV7-2 and TRBJ2-7; 9 bases match TRBD2. V shed 5 bases, J shed 4 bases, and the junction held 12 bases outside the gene matches. In germline, CDR1 is SGHTA, CDR2 FQGNSA. The CDR3 covers 16 residues. In DNA, the CDR3 is TGTGCCAGCAGCCAACGGCTGGCGGGAGGGATGTACGAGCAGTACTTC. It codes for CASSQRLAGGMYEQYF.

This clone was found a few times. The chain links TRBV29-1 to TRBJ2-2, with TRBD1 identical over 7 bases. CDR1 and CDR2 from the germline V gene are SQVTM and ANQGSEA. Germline trimming cut 5 bases from V and 2 bases from J; bases unmatched to any gene: 5. The CDR3 is made up of 14 amino acids. CDR3 protein: CSVINRGNTGELFF. DNA of the CDR3: TGCAGCGTTATTAACAGGGGAAACACCGGGGAGCTGTTTTTT.

Here the CDR3 reads CASRSIKEVETQYF. Here the CDR3 DNA reads TGTGCCAGTAGGAGTATTAAAGAGGTGGAGACCCAGTACTTC. The rearrangement joins TRBV19 to TRBJ2-5, with D uncertain. The CDR3 covers 14 residues. The V end was cut by 6 bases, the J end by 5 bases, with 16 bases between. CDR1 LNHDA and CDR2 SQIVND come from the germline V gene (reference sequence).

The V call is TRBV11-2, the J call TRBJ2-5; 7 positions agree with TRBD1. The CDR3 spans 14 residues. Germline lookup yields CDR1 SGHAT and CDR2 FQNNGV. Trimming at V came to 5 bases and at J to 5 bases, leaving 8 bases not matched to a gene. CDR3 nucleotides: TGTGCCAGCAGCCCGACAGGGTCAGCGGAGACCCAGTACTTC. Translating it yields CASSPTGSAETQYF.

Many counts were recorded for this clone. This chain joins TRBV4-3 and TRBJ2-1; TRBD2 matches at 8 bases. Germline V gene data show CDR1 as LGHNA and CDR2 as YSLEER. Losses at the gene ends were 1 base for V and 5 bases for J; bases not matched to a gene: 7. This CDR3 region has 16 residues. The CDR3: CASSQGGGRFNNEQFF. CDR3 DNA sequence: TGCGCCAGCAGCCAAGGGGGCGGGAGGTTCAACAATGAGCAGTTCTTC.

The V and J genes are TRBV6-5 and TRBJ2-7, with 8 bases that match TRBD2. V shed 9 bases and J 2 bases; nucleotides not matched to a gene: 9. The CDR3 length is 14 residues. CDR1 is MNHEY, CDR2 SVGAGI, per germline. The CDR3 nucleotides read TGTGCCAGTCCGAGCGGGAGCCTCCCCTACGAGCAGTACTTC. Translation gives CASPSGSLPYEQYF.

This clone was seen a few times. V gene TRBV15 combines with J gene TRBJ2-1, with 9 bases aligning to TRBD2. After removal of 0 bases from V and 5 bases from J, the junction contained 8 bases not matched to a gene. The germline V gene encodes CDR1 LNHNV and CDR2 YYDKDF (reference sequence). The CDR3 spans 17 residues. CDR3 in amino acids: CATSRDRLAGTNNEQFF. For the CDR3, the DNA is TGTGCCACCAGCAGAGATCGTCTAGCGGGAACAAACAATGAGCAGTTCTTC.

This clone was picked up a small number of times. The chain uses TRBV2 and TRBJ2-7; 10 nucleotides line up with TRBD1. This CDR3 is 15 amino acids long. The germline CDR1 and CDR2 sequences are SNHLY and FYNNEI. The V segment lost 2 bases and the J segment 6 bases; nucleotides outside the gene matches: 7. CDR3 coding DNA: TGTGCCAGCAGTGAAAGGGACAGGGGCTGGGGCGAGCAGTACTTC. Translation: CASSERDRGWGEQYF. Full variable domain (rest looked up from reference TRBV2 and TRBJ2-7): EPEVTQTPSHQVTQMGQEVILRCVPISNHLYFYWYRQILGQKVEFLVSFYNNEISEKSEIFDDQFSVERPDGSNFTLKIRSTKLEDSAMYFCASSERDRGWGEQYFGPGTRLTVT.

This clone was found a few times. This chain joins TRBV7-2 and TRBJ1-4; D remains ambiguous. This CDR3 is 13 amino acids long. The ends were cut back, 6 bases at V and 12 bases at J, with 17 bases in the middle. Germline-derived CDR1 and CDR2 are SGHTA and FQGNSA. For the CDR3, the DNA is TGTGCCAGCAGTCGCACCCTTCGCGGGGAACTGTTTTTT. Translated: CASSRTLRGELFF.

The CDR3 loop reads CASSRQGRWAFF. The CDR3 DNA is TGTGCCAGCAGCCGGCAGGGGCGCTGGGCTTTCTTT. The V gene is TRBV13, the J gene TRBJ1-1, with a tentative D call TRBD1 (6 bases). Germline CDR1 PRHDT, CDR2 FYEKMQ (reference sequence). The CDR3 has 12 residues. Trimming took off 5 bases at V and 11 bases at J, with 15 bases between the two ends.

This clone was observed a few times. V gene TRBV19 combines with J gene TRBJ2-2; D gene ambiguous. This CDR3 has 16 residues. CDR1 LNHDA and CDR2 SQIVND come from the germline V gene (reference sequence). V was shortened by 6 bases and J by 6 bases, with 20 bases between the two germline ends. CDR3 DNA sequence: TGTGCCAGTAGCCTCCACTTCGCGGAAAAGGCCGGGGAGCTGTTTTTT. It yields the protein CASSLHFAEKAGELFF.

Only a few counts were recorded for this clone. The chain combines TRBV28 with TRBJ2-7, with D tentatively TRBD2 (5 bases). Germline-derived CDR1 and CDR2 are MDHEN and SYDVKM. The V end lost 8 bases, the J end lost 0 bases, and 14 bases lay between the germline ends. The CDR3 length is 14 residues. The CDR3 DNA reads as TGTGCCAGCGGGCTGAGCGGCAGCTCCTACGAGCAGTACTTC. Protein sequence: CASGLSGSSYEQYF. The variable domain in full, with the rest retrieved from reference TRBV28 and TRBJ2-7, is DVKVTQSSRYLVKRTGEKVFLECVQDMDHENMFWYRQDPGLGLRLIYFSYDVKMKEKGDIPEGYSVSREKKERFSLILESASTNQTSMYLCASGLSGSSYEQYFGPGTRLTVT.